These 22 T cell receptor beta chains were all obtained from the same sample, sequenced in a study of T cells after yellow fever vaccination. TCRdb itself ran the 5' RACE reads through MiXCR, one entry per CDR3 protein. The data contain some 290,000 distinct CDR3 sequences, about 10% of them singletons. The sample consisted of CD4+ T cells sorted from PBMCs, taken 45 days after the yellow fever booster vaccination. These receptors originate from a man aged 18 to 30 who received the YFV17D yellow fever vaccine.

This clonotype turned up a few times. The CDR3 loop is CASSLEVPGAGYSPLHF. CDR3 DNA sequence: TGTGCCAGCAGCTTAGAGGTTCCAGGGGCTGGGTATTCACCCCTCCACTTT. J is TRBJ1-6 and V is TRBV7-6; D is perhaps TRBD1 (6 bases). V lost 1 base and J 8 bases, leaving 18 bases between the germline ends. The V gene's germline CDR1 is SGHVS and CDR2 FNYEAQ. The CDR3 has 17 amino acids.

This clonotype was seen more than once but under ten times. J is TRBJ2-1 and V is TRBV6-4, with 7 bases matching TRBD1. From germline, CDR1 is MRHNA and CDR2 SNTAGT. The J segment lost 3 bases and the V segment lost 2 bases, leaving 16 bases of the junction unmatched. The CDR3 covers 19 residues. CDR3 residues: CASSDPTGYEREFYNEQFF. Written as DNA, the CDR3 is TGTGCCAGCAGTGACCCGACAGGGTACGAAAGGGAATTCTACAATGAGCAGTTCTTC.

This clonotype turned up a few times. V gene TRBV20-1 combines with J gene TRBJ2-2, with 8 bases that match TRBD1. Germline CDR1 and CDR2: DFQATT and SNEGSKA (reference sequence). The CDR3 covers 12 residues. Losses at the gene ends were 6 bases for V and 7 bases for J; bases not matched to a gene: 4. CDR3 in amino acids: CSAGQAVGELFF. CDR3 in DNA: TGCAGTGCGGGACAGGCTGTCGGGGAGCTGTTTTTT.

This clonotype appeared a few times. The chain employs TRBV10-3 and TRBJ1-2, with 9 bases matching TRBD1. V lost 8 bases to trimming and J lost 7 bases; unmatched junction nucleotides: 14. This CDR3 is 15 amino acids long. Germline values: CDR1 ENHRY, CDR2 SYGVKD. In DNA form, the CDR3 reads TGTGCCATCTCTCCTGAAGACAGGGGGTTTAGTGGCTACACCTTC. Translation gives CAISPEDRGFSGYTF.

The V call is TRBV28, the J call TRBJ1-5, with TRBD1 matching over 10 bases. The V and J ends lost 6 bases and 1 base, in that order; junction bases with no gene match: 9. CDR1 and CDR2 from the germline V gene are MDHEN and SYDVKM. This CDR3 region has 17 residues. The CDR3 region is CASSPGQGLLSNQPQHF. The CDR3 DNA is TGTGCCAGCAGCCCGGGACAGGGGTTATTGAGCAATCAGCCCCAGCATTTT.

In this sample, this clonotype turned up many times. This chain joins TRBV12-3 or TRBV12-4 and TRBJ2-4, with D possibly TRBD2 on 5 matching bases. The length of the CDR3 is 14 residues. V was shortened by 2 bases and J by 0 bases, with 5 bases between the two germline ends. For the CDR3, the DNA is TGTGCCAGCAGTTTACGGGAAGCCAAAAACATTCAGTACTTC. Its protein product is CASSLREAKNIQYF.

There are a few counts of this clonotype. The chain employs TRBV6-2 or TRBV6-3 and TRBJ1-1; D is perhaps TRBD1 (5 bases). CDR3 length: 14 amino acids. Trimming removed 1 base from V and 2 bases from J, with 8 bases in between. Germline assignment: CDR1 MNHEY and CDR2 SVGEGT. This chain's CDR3 is CASSYYGGNTEAFF. In DNA form, the CDR3 reads TGTGCCAGCAGTTACTACGGGGGAAACACTGAAGCTTTCTTT.

V gene TRBV15 combines with J gene TRBJ2-5; perhaps TRBD2 as D (6 bases). Germline CDR1 is LNHNV and CDR2 is YYDKDF (reference sequence). This CDR3 is built from 14 residues. V lost 0 bases and J 3 bases, leaving 8 bases between the germline ends. This CDR3 reads CATSRDRGKETQYF. The CDR3 nucleotides read TGTGCCACCAGCAGAGATCGGGGGAAAGAGACCCAGTACTTC.

This clonotype came up a few times. The J gene is TRBJ2-3, the V gene TRBV20-1, with 15 nucleotides matching TRBD2. Trimming at V came to 5 bases and at J to 3 bases, leaving 3 bases not matched to a gene. The CDR3 has 15 amino acids. The germline V gene has CDR1 DFQATT and CDR2 SNEGSKA (reference sequence). The CDR3 DNA is TGCAGTGCTTACGGGACTAGCGGGGGGACAGATACGCAGTATTTT. Its translation: CSAYGTSGGTDTQYF.

The sample holds many counts of this clonotype. The V and J genes are TRBV5-1 and TRBJ2-7; D remains ambiguous. CDR3 size: 13 residues. Trimming removed 0 bases at V and 7 bases at J, with 11 bases between. Germline V lookup: CDR1 SGHRS, CDR2 YFSETQ. The CDR3 bases are TGCGCCAGCAGCTTGGCCGGCACTCCTGAGCAGTACTTC. The encoded protein is CASSLAGTPEQYF.

The V call is TRBV29-1, the J call TRBJ1-2, with 11 bases identical to TRBD1. Germline V lookup: CDR1 SQVTM, CDR2 ANQGSEA. The CDR3 spans 12 residues. Unmatched junction bases numbered 3, after V lost 8 bases and J lost 4 bases. The CDR3 DNA reads TGCAGCTCCGGGACAGGGGGCTATGGCTACACCTTC. Translation gives CSSGTGGYGYTF. Supplemented by reference TRBV29-1 and TRBJ1-2, the full variable domain reads SAVISQKPSRDICQRGTSLTIQCQVDSQVTMMFWYRQQPGQSLTLIATANQGSEATYESGFVIDKFPISRPNLTFSTLTVSNMSPEDSSIYLCSSGTGGYGYTFGSGTRLTVV.

Only a few counts were recorded for this clonotype. This rearrangement joins TRBV12-3 or TRBV12-4 to TRBJ2-5; TRBD1 is a possible D gene (5 bases). The CDR3 totals 14 residues. Trimming pared 0 bases from V and 5 bases from J, leaving 10 bases between. CDR3 protein: CASSLARRDETQYF. The CDR3 nucleotides read TGTGCCAGCAGTTTAGCGCGCAGGGATGAGACCCAGTACTTC.

In this sample, this clonotype turned up many times. CDR3 in DNA: TGTGCCAGCTCACCGGGGGATATATTTGGCTACACCTTC. Translation: CASSPGDIFGYTF. The chain links TRBV18 to TRBJ1-2; tentatively, D is TRBD1 (5 bases). The CDR3 totals 13 residues. V was clipped by 3 bases and J by 7 bases, with 12 bases between them. The germline V gene encodes CDR1 KGHSH and CDR2 LQKENI.

This clonotype was detected a few times. V gene TRBV25-1 combines with J gene TRBJ2-5, with TRBD1 as a possible D gene (5 bases). This CDR3 is 16 amino acids long. Per germline, CDR1 MGHDK and CDR2 SYGVNS. V lost 6 bases, J lost 5 bases, and 22 bases lay in between. The CDR3 protein is CASSQNYRNRLETQYF. CDR3 nucleotide sequence: TGTGCCAGCAGCCAGAATTATAGGAACAGGCTGGAGACCCAGTACTTC.

The CDR3 region is CASSYRQGRVSEAFF. For the CDR3, the DNA is TGTGCCAGCAGTTACCGACAGGGCCGGGTTTCTGAAGCTTTCTTT. V usage is TRBV6-2 or TRBV6-3 and J usage is TRBJ1-1, with 7 bases that match TRBD1. The CDR3 runs to 15 residues. Unmatched junction bases numbered 9, after V lost 2 bases and J lost 6 bases. Germline CDR1 MNHEY, CDR2 SVGEGT.

This clonotype was observed a few times. CDR3 coding DNA: TGTGCCATCAGTGAGTCGGACAGCAGCCGCGAGCAGTTCTTC. Translation gives CAISESDSSREQFF. This chain joins TRBV10-3 and TRBJ2-1, with D possibly matching TRBD1 (6 bases). The CDR3 is 14 residues long. Trimming shortened V by 0 bases and J by 10 bases, and 13 bases separated the two germline ends. Germline V gene lookup returns CDR1 ENHRY and CDR2 SYGVKD.

This clonotype has only a few counts. The chain employs TRBV2 and TRBJ2-3, with D perhaps TRBD1 or TRBD2 (6 bases each). Germline V CDR1 and CDR2: SNHLY, FYNNEI. The germline V and J ends were trimmed by 8 bases and 5 bases, with 20 bases remaining between them. The CDR3 contains 15 residues. The CDR3 DNA sequence: TGTGCCAGCCGCTCTATGGGGGGCGCCGAAGATACGCAGTATTTT. Amino acids: CASRSMGGAEDTQYF.

This clonotype was found a few times. This chain uses TRBV11-2 with TRBJ2-7; D is unresolved. V gave up 1 base and J gave up 0 bases, with 10 bases separating them. The CDR3 covers 15 residues. Germline CDR1 SGHAT, CDR2 FQNNGV. Here the CDR3 DNA reads TGTGCCAGCAGCTTAGTTACACTTAGCTCCTACGAGCAGTACGTC. It codes for CASSLVTLSSYEQYV.

The chain employs TRBV5-1 and TRBJ1-1, with a possible D match to TRBD1 (5 bases). The CDR3 spans 13 residues. Germline CDR1 reads SGHRS; CDR2 reads YFSETQ. V dropped 5 bases and J dropped 6 bases, with 14 bases sitting between them. CDR3 coding DNA: TGCGCCAGCAGTTGGGGCTCGGATGCTGAAGCTTTCTTT. Protein: CASSWGSDAEAFF.

This clonotype was detected a few times. The gene calls are TRBV4-2 and TRBJ1-5; D is possibly TRBD1 (6 bases). Between the trimmed V and J ends, which lost 4 bases and 0 bases, there was a span of 16 bases. From germline, CDR1 is LGHNA and CDR2 YNFKEQ. The length of the CDR3 is 17 residues. The CDR3 DNA reads TGTGCCAGCAGCCCTACCGGACAGTCTTATAGCAATCAGCCCCAGCATTTT. It encodes CASSPTGQSYSNQPQHF.

This clonotype was seen a handful of times. The chain recombines TRBV12-5 with TRBJ2-5, with D perhaps TRBD1 (6 bases). V lost 0 bases and J 5 bases, leaving 13 bases between the germline ends. CDR3 length: 15 residues. CDR1 and CDR2 from the germline V gene are LGHNT and FRNRAP. The CDR3 DNA reads TGTGCTAGTGGTTTGGTACAGGGTTCCATCGAGACCCAGTACTTC. The encoded protein is CASGLVQGSIETQYF.

This clonotype was seen repeatedly, ten times or more. The V gene is TRBV7-3, the J gene TRBJ2-2; D is uncertain. This CDR3 spans 14 amino acids. Trimming stripped 2 bases from V and 5 bases from J, with 9 bases between. Germline V gives CDR1 SGHTA, CDR2 FQGTGA. CDR3 sequence reads: CASSLYESTGELFF. The CDR3 DNA reads as TGTGCCAGCAGCTTATACGAATCTACCGGGGAGCTGTTTTTT.